This T cell receptor (beta chain) was profiled in a study of identical twins. Study outcomes and limitations: Researchers reported excess low generation probability among twin-shared out-of-frame alpha sequences. Fewer insertions characterized abundant cord blood beta clonotypes, whereas memory repertoires showed none.

Each CDR3 protein is one row after TCRdb ran MiXCR on the 5' RACE reads. The sample shows 600,000 to 800,000 distinct CDR3 sequences, roughly 20% of them seen only once. The germline gives CDR1 SGHRS, CDR2 YFSETQ. V dropped 4 bases and J dropped 0 bases, with 14 bases sitting between them. The CDR3 consists of 15 residues. Turning to this clonotype: Antigen: not known.

This sample was shared with a second study, whose subject was T cells expressing NK-cell markers. That paper adds: Repertoires of TCR beta were obtained from T cells sorted as CD3+CD56+NKG2C+, CD3+CD56+NKG2C- and CD3+CD56-NKG2C+. The sequencing cohort of eight donors included seven HCMV-seropositive individuals and one seronegative individual.

V is TRBV5-1 and J is TRBJ2-7, with D perhaps TRBD2 (6 bases). Material: PBMCs. This TCR derives from a woman aged 18-29 years in good health. In nucleotides, the CDR3 is TGCGCCAGCAGCCGGGGGAGAACATTCTCCTACGAGCAGTACTTC. Translated: CASSRGRTFSYEQYF.